One sample yielded the 16 T cell receptor beta chains listed below, sequenced in a study of cytomegalovirus exposure and HLA in healthy donors. This PCR relied on a set of 60 Vbeta primers and 13 Jbeta primers. TCRdb's copy holds only in-frame clones and misses some; the assay was immunoSEQ multiplex PCR. In total, the table holds fewer than 150,000 clones. The source material was PBMCs. The receptor source for this set is a woman aged 60-75 years in good health and CMV-seronegative.

The chain recombines TRBV30 with TRBJ1-1; 8 bases are shared with TRBD1. CDR1 GTSNPN and CDR2 SVGIG come from the germline V gene (reference sequence). With 4 bases clipped from V and 4 bases from J, the junction kept 5 bases outside the gene matches. The CDR3 runs to 13 residues. CDR3 region: CAWINTGGTEAFF. As DNA, the CDR3 is TGTGCCTGGATTAACACAGGGGGCACTGAAGCTTTCTTT.

The chain uses TRBV10-3 and TRBJ2-2; D is uncertain. Germline V gene sequence: CDR1 ENHRY, CDR2 SYGVKD. V was shortened by 6 bases and J by 4 bases, with 21 bases between the two germline ends. The CDR3 has 17 residues. CDR3 in DNA: TGTGCCATCAGCCCTCTTCGCATCCAGGTGGGCACCGGGGAGCTGTTTTTT. It specifies CAISPLRIQVGTGELFF.

This sequence joins TRBV28 and TRBJ2-1; 7 positions match TRBD1. This CDR3 has 13 residues. Germline V CDR1 and CDR2: MDHEN, SYDVKM. The trim removed 7 bases at V and 10 bases at J, leaving 10 bases unmatched. The CDR3 sequence: CASNPGQTGEQFF. As DNA, the CDR3 is TGTGCCAGCAACCCTGGGCAGACAGGGGAGCAGTTCTTC.

The J gene is TRBJ2-7, the V gene TRBV19; 8 bases align to TRBD1. The CDR3 has 13 residues. The trim removed 3 bases at V and 4 bases at J, leaving 2 bases unmatched. Per the germline V gene, CDR1 is LNHDA and CDR2 is SQIVND (reference sequence). CDR3 DNA sequence: TGTGCCAGTAGTATCAGGGGGCGATACGAGCAGTACTTC. Its translation is CASSIRGRYEQYF.

The gene calls are TRBV9 and TRBJ2-1, with 10 bases that match TRBD2. Germline V CDR1 and CDR2: SGDLS, YYNGEE. The CDR3 is 17 amino acids. The J segment lost 4 bases and the V segment lost 0 bases, leaving 7 bases of the junction unmatched. The CDR3 DNA is TGTGCCAGCAGCGTAGGGATAGCGGGGGGACATTACAATGAGCAGTTCTTC. This encodes CASSVGIAGGHYNEQFF.

The rearrangement links TRBV13 to TRBJ2-3; tentative D call: TRBD1 (5 bases). The V gene's germline CDR1 is PRHDT and CDR2 FYEKMQ (reference sequence). The CDR3 runs to 13 residues. The V and J ends lost 5 bases and 8 bases respectively, with 14 bases between them. The CDR3 loop is CASSGPGFATQYF. The CDR3 bases are TGTGCCAGCAGCGGTCCAGGGTTCGCTACGCAGTATTTT.

V usage is TRBV5-6 and J usage is TRBJ2-7, with 11 bases aligning to TRBD1. CDR3 length equals 14 residues. The germline CDR1 and CDR2 sequences are SGHDT and YYEEEE. Trimming removed 4 bases from V and 3 bases from J; junction bases left unmatched: 3. As DNA, the CDR3 is TGTGCCAGCAGCCGGGGACAGGGGGGCTACGAGCAGTACTTC. This sequence encodes CASSRGQGGYEQYF.

The genes are TRBV5-4 and TRBJ1-1; a possible D gene is TRBD1 (6 bases). CDR3 length equals 18 residues. Germline V gene lookup returns CDR1 SGHNT and CDR2 YYREEE (reference sequence). Trimming took off 2 bases at V and 4 bases at J, with 24 bases between the two ends. CDR3 protein: CASSFGIQGGGGGTEAFF. The CDR3 DNA is TGTGCCAGCAGCTTCGGGATACAGGGTGGTGGAGGTGGCACTGAAGCTTTCTTT.

This chain links TRBV5-1 with TRBJ2-7; D possibly corresponds to TRBD2 (5 bases). The V and J ends lost 4 bases and 6 bases respectively, with 23 bases between them. Germline assignment: CDR1 SGHRS and CDR2 YFSETQ. CDR3 length: 16 residues. CDR3 in amino acids: CASSGLASATWAEQYF. In DNA, the CDR3 is TGCGCCAGCAGCGGGTTAGCGTCCGCTACTTGGGCCGAGCAGTACTTC.

This chain connects TRBV13 to TRBJ2-1, with TRBD2 identical over 13 bases. This CDR3 has 17 residues. Germline assignment: CDR1 PRHDT and CDR2 FYEKMQ (reference sequence). V shed 11 bases, J shed 2 bases, and the junction held 12 bases outside the gene matches. CDR3 bases: TGTGCCCACAGAGGGACTAGCGGGACTCTAGCCTACAATGAGCAGTTCTTC. This encodes CAHRGTSGTLAYNEQFF.

The CDR3 sequence: CASSLWEGLINQPQHF. CDR3 in DNA: TGTGCCAGCAGTTTATGGGAGGGATTGATCAATCAGCCCCAGCATTTT. The chain has TRBV28 and TRBJ1-5; D gene uncertain. The CDR3 spans 16 residues. Germline CDR1 reads MDHEN; CDR2 reads SYDVKM. Trimming removed 0 bases at V and 3 bases at J, with 12 bases between.

V gene TRBV27 combines with J gene TRBJ2-7; no reliable D call. Trimming took off 2 bases at V and 3 bases at J, with 11 bases between the two ends. The germline V gene encodes CDR1 MNHEY and CDR2 SMNVEV (reference sequence). This CDR3 contains 14 residues. The CDR3 sequence is CASSLRLEVYEQYF. The CDR3 DNA reads as TGTGCCAGCAGTTTACGGCTTGAGGTCTACGAGCAGTACTTC.

DNA for the CDR3: TGTGCCAGCTCACCCGTCCAGGGCGCGTCCTACGAGCAGTACTTC. It translates to CASSPVQGASYEQYF. The V gene is TRBV18, the J gene TRBJ2-7, with D perhaps matching TRBD1 (5 bases). V lost 3 bases and J lost 1, with 13 bases in between. The CDR3 extends over 15 amino acids. CDR1 KGHSH and CDR2 LQKENI come from the germline V gene.

The chain joins TRBV6-5 to TRBJ1-2, with D perhaps TRBD1 (5 bases). The CDR3 covers 16 residues. Trimming cost V 2 bases and J 4 bases, with 17 bases left between them. From germline, CDR1 is MNHEY and CDR2 SVGAGI. CDR3 loop: CASSYGGRTGAYGYTF. As DNA, the CDR3 is TGTGCCAGCAGTTACGGTGGGAGGACTGGGGCCTATGGCTACACCTTC.

For this clone: At one boundary the junction diverges from the germline segment, which might be a read error. This CDR3 is also generated by other DNA sequences in the sample. The chain has TRBV6-1 and TRBJ2-7; 9 nucleotides match TRBD2. Looked up from germline, CDR1 is MNHNS and CDR2 is SASEGT. This CDR3 spans 15 amino acids. CDR3 sequence (DNA): TGTGCCAGCAGTGAGGGGACTAGCAATCGGGACGAACAGTACTTC. Translation gives CASSEGTSNRDEQYF.

This chain joins TRBV4-1 and TRBJ1-2; a possible D gene is TRBD1 (6 bases). V dropped 2 bases and J dropped 7 bases, with 17 bases sitting between them. CDR3 length equals 15 residues. Germline V gives CDR1 MGHRA, CDR2 YSYEKL. In DNA, the CDR3 is TGCGCCAGCAGCCAATCAATTACAGGGCTCGGTGGCTACACCTTC. It specifies CASSQSITGLGGYTF.